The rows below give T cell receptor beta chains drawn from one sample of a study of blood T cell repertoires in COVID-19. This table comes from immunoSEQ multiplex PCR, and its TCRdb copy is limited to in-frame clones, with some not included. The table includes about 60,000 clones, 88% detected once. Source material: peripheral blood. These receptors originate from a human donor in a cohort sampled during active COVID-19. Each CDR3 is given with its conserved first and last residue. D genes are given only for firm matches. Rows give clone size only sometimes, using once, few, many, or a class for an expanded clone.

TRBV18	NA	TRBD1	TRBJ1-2	CASSPDRGDGYTF	TGTGCCAGCTCGCCCGACAGGGGAGACGGCTACACCTTC
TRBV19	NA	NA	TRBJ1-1	CASSTRGSVEAFF	TGTGCCAGTAGTACCAGGGGCAGCGTTGAAGCTTTCTTT
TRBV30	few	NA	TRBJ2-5	CAWSLSVLETQYF	TGTGCCTGGAGTCTCAGTGTTTTGGAGACCCAGTACTTC
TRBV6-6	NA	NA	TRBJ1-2	CASSPGHRAYGYTF	TGTGCCAGCAGCCCGGGACATAGAGCTTATGGCTACACCTTC
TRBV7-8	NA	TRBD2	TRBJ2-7	CASSLILAGSSYEQYF	TGTGCCAGCAGCTTAATACTAGCGGGTTCTTCCTACGAGCAGTACTTC
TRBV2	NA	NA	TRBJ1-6	CASSGRGANSPLHF	TGTGCCAGCAGTGGAAGGGGCGCGAATTCACCCCTCCACTTT
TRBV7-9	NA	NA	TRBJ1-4	CASSPRGSYNEKLFF	TGTGCCAGCAGCCCAAGGGGCAGTTATAATGAAAAACTGTTTTTT
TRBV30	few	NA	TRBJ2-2	CAWRRIGELFF	TGTGCCTGGAGGAGGATTGGGGAGCTGTTTTTT
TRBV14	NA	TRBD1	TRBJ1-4	CASSYRDRAYATNEKLFF	TGTGCCAGCAGCTACCGGGACAGGGCCTACGCAACTAATGAAAAACTGTTTTTT
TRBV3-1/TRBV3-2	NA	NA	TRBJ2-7	CASSQDSGEQYF	TGTGCCAGCAGCCAAGACTCAGGCGAGCAGTACTTC
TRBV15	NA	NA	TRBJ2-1	CATSVPRGASYNEQFF	TGTGCCACCAGCGTCCCTCGCGGGGCGAGTTACAATGAGCAGTTCTTC
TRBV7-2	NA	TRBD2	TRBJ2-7	CASSLAAGGSSEQYF	TGTGCCAGCAGCTTAGCAGCGGGAGGCTCCTCGGAGCAGTACTTC
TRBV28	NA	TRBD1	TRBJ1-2	CASIGPGQGDGYTF	TGTGCCAGCATAGGGCCGGGACAGGGTGATGGCTACACCTTC
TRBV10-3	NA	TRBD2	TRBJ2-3	CAISSGGSTDTQYF	TGTGCCATCAGTAGCGGGGGGAGCACAGATACGCAGTATTTT
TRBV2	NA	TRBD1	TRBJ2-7	CASSEGTGVFEQYF	TGTGCCAGCAGTGAGGGGACAGGGGTTTTCGAGCAGTACTTC
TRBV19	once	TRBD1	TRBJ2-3	CASSIGWNRGADTQYF	TGTGCCAGTAGTATAGGGTGGAACAGGGGTGCAGATACGCAGTATTTT
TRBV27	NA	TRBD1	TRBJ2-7	CASSRDRGREQYF	TGTGCCAGCAGTCGGGACAGGGGACGCGAGCAGTACTTC
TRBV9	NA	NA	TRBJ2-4	CASSGGDRAPVNF	TGTGCCAGCAGCGGGGGTGACAGAGCGCCAGTGAACTTC
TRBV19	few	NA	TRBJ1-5	CASSTDRREGQPQHF	TGTGCCAGTAGTACCGACAGGCGGGAGGGTCAGCCCCAGCATTTT
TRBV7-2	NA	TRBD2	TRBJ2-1	CASSPTLAGGLQNEQFF	TGTGCCAGCAGCCCTACCCTAGCGGGGGGGCTACAGAATGAGCAGTTCTTC
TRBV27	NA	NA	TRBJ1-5	CASSLLARGNQPQHF	TGTGCCAGCAGTTTATTAGCCAGGGGCAATCAGCCCCAGCATTTT
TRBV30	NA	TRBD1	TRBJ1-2	CAWSAQGIYGYTF	TGTGCCTGGAGCGCACAGGGGATCTATGGCTACACCTTC
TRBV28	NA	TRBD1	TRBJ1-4	CASSLSPLRQGAANEKLFF	TGTGCCAGCAGTTTATCTCCCCTTAGACAGGGGGCAGCTAATGAAAAACTGTTTTTT
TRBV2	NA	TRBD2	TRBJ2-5	CASSASGRKTQYF	TGTGCCAGCAGCGCTAGCGGGAGAAAGACCCAGTACTTC
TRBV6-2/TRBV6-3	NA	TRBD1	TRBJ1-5	CASSYSDRVGQPQHF	TGTGCCAGCAGTTACTCGGACAGGGTGGGGCAGCCCCAGCATTTT
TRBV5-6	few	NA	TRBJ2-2	CASSLPGPSTGELFF	TGTGCCAGCAGCTTGCCAGGGCCCAGCACCGGGGAGCTGTTTTTT
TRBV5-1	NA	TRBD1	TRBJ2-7	CASSFAPTTGYEQYF	TGCGCCAGCAGCTTCGCCCCCACGACAGGGTACGAGCAGTACTTC